This paragraph reports one T cell receptor beta chain. Its target is unknown. V gave up 2 bases and J gave up 7 bases; unmatched junction bases: 4. The CDR3 spans 14 residues. The V gene's germline CDR1 is LNHDA and CDR2 SQIVND (reference sequence). Primers for the PCR totalled 60 Vbeta and 13 Jbeta. Here immunoSEQ multiplex PCR was the method, and the copy in TCRdb shows in-frame clones only, minus some. The sample carries approximately 120,000 clones, around 77% recorded once. The sample comes from a study of cytomegalovirus exposure and HLA in healthy donors. Across the study: HLA-typed donors were the source of approximately 85 million unique TCRs, which an early data release held. Whole-study findings and limits: Later, an analysis found that common viral pathogens appeared to be linked with several of the most significant clusters.

J is TRBJ2-4 and V is TRBV19; TRBD2 matches 8 bases. Sequencing was carried out using PBMCs. This TCR came from a man between 45 and 60 years old in good health and CMV-seronegative. CDR3 sequence (DNA): TGTGCCAGTAGTATATCCGCTAGCGGGAACATTCAGTACTTC. This translates into CASSISASGNIQYF.